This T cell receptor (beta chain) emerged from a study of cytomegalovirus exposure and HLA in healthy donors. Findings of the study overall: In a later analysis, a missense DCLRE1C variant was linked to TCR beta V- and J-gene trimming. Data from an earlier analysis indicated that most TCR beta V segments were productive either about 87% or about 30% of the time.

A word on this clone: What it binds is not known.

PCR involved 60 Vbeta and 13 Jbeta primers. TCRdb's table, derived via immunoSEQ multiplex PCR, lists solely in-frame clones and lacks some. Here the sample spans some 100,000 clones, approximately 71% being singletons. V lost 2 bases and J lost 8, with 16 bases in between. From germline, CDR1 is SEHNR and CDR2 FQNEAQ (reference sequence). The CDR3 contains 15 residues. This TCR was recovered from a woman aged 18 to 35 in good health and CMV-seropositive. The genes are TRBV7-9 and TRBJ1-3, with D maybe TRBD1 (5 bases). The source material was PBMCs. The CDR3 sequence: CASSLNKGPGDTIYF. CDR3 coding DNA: TGTGCCAGCAGCTTAAATAAGGGACCGGGGGACACCATATATTTT.